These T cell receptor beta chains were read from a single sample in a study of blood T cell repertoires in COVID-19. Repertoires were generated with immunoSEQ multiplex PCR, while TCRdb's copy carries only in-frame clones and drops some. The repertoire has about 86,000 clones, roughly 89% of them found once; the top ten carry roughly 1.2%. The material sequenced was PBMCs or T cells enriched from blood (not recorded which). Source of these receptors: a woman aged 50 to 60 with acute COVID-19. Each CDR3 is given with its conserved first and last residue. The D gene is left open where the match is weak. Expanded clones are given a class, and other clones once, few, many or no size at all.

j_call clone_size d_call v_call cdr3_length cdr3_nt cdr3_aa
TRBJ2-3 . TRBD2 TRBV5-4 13 TGTGCCAGCAGCGGAGCGGGAGATGATACGCAGTATTTT CASSGAGDDTQYF
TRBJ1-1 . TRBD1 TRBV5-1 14 TGCGCCAGCAGCTTGGACAGGGGGCCGGAGGTGGCTTTCTTT CASSLDRGPEVAFF
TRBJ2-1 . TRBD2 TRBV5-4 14 TGTGCCAGCAGCGGGGGGGGATCGTACAATGAGCAGTTCTTC CASSGGGSYNEQFF
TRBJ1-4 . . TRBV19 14 TGTGCCAGTATCGGGGGACCATTTAATGAAAAACTGTTTTTT CASIGGPFNEKLFF
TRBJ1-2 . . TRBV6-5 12 TGTGCCAGCAGTTACTGGGGGGAGGGCTACACCTTC CASSYWGEGYTF
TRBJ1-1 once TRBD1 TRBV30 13 TGTGCCTGGACAGGGGGCACGGTCACTGAAGCTTTCTTT CAWTGGTVTEAFF
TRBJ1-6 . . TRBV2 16 TGTGCCAGCGTATTGACAGGTCTGGATTATAATTCACCCCTCCACTTT CASVLTGLDYNSPLHF
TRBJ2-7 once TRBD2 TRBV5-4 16 TGTGCCAGCAGCCCATCGGGGACTAGCGTCTCCTACGAGCAGTACTTC CASSPSGTSVSYEQYF
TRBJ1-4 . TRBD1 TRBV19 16 TGTGCCAGTAGTAAGAACCGGGACAGCAGTAGAGAAAAACTGTTTTTT CASSKNRDSSREKLFF
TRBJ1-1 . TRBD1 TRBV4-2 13 TGTGCCAGCAGCCAAGGAACAGGGGATGAAGCTTTCTTT CASSQGTGDEAFF
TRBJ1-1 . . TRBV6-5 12 TGTGCCAGCAGGAGCGGTAAGGCTGAAGCTTTCTTT CASRSGKAEAFF
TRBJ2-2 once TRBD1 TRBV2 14 TGTGCCAGCAGTCTACAGGGGGGCACCGGGGAGCTGTTTTTT CASSLQGGTGELFF
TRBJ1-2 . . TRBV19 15 TGTGCCAGTAGTAGGGGCCACCGGGTTGGATATGGCTACACCTTC CASSRGHRVGYGYTF
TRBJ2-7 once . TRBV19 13 TGTGCCAGTAGCAGGGACGGAGGGTACGAGCAGTACTTC CASSRDGGYEQYF
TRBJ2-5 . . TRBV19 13 TGTGCCAGTAGTAAGGACACCCAAGAGACCCAGTACTTC CASSKDTQETQYF
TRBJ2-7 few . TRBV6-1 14 TGTGCCAGCAGTGAAGCAGGAGCGGTCTACGAGCAGTACTTC CASSEAGAVYEQYF